This passage covers 21 T cell receptor beta chains from one sample sequenced in a study of vaccination effects on CD4 cells after COVID-19. These receptors' targets are unknown. Here immunoSEQ multiplex PCR was the method, and the copy in TCRdb shows in-frame clones only, minus some. The sample lists around 54,000 clones, roughly 80% occurring once. Antigen-specific CD4+ T cell clonotypes were called by their expansion after viral peptide-pool culture in ViraFEST. Investigators separated out CD4+ T cells once about 10 days of culture had passed. The sample was CD4+ T cells from PBMCs cultured with HCoV-229E spike peptides, taken before COVID-19 vaccination. Every receptor here comes from a human donor who received a COVID-19 vaccine.

This clone was recorded a few times. The chain has TRBV15 and TRBJ1-6; D is ambiguous. Trimming removed 0 bases from V and 10 bases from J, with 10 bases in between. This CDR3 has 14 amino acids. In germline, CDR1 is LNHNV, CDR2 YYDKDF (reference sequence). In DNA, the CDR3 is TGTGCCACCAGCAGAGATTCTTCCATCTCACCCCTCCACTTT. As protein: CATSRDSSISPLHF.

The rearrangement links TRBV24-1 to TRBJ2-5; 10 bases map to TRBD1. Trimming took 2 bases from V and 5 from J; bases not matched to a gene: 4. Germline lookup yields CDR1 KGHDR and CDR2 SFDVKD. The CDR3 is made up of 15 amino acids. The CDR3 region is CATSDSTGGAETQYF. The CDR3 DNA follows: TGTGCCACCAGTGATTCGACAGGGGGCGCGGAGACCCAGTACTTC.

The chain links TRBV3-1 (or the pseudogene TRBV3-2) to TRBJ2-4; D is possibly TRBD2 (5 bases). V was trimmed by 4 bases and J by 5 bases, leaving 24 bases between them. The V gene's germline CDR1 is LGHDT and CDR2 YNNKEL (reference sequence). This CDR3 is 18 amino acids long. The CDR3 nucleotides read TGTGCCAGCAGCCCCTATCGTCCCGAAAGGAGGATACAAAACATTCAGTACTTC. This codes for CASSPYRPERRIQNIQYF.

CDR3 protein: CASSRGLQETQYF. In DNA form, the CDR3 reads TGTGCCAGTAGTAGGGGCCTTCAAGAGACCCAGTACTTC. The chain has TRBV19 and TRBJ2-5; perhaps TRBD1 as D (5 bases). Trimming shortened V by 4 bases and J by 2 bases, and 8 bases separated the two germline ends. CDR1 is LNHDA, CDR2 SQIVND, per germline (reference sequence). The CDR3 sequence is 13 residues long.

V is TRBV3-1 (or the pseudogene TRBV3-2) and J is TRBJ2-3; D ambiguous. Germline V CDR1 and CDR2: LGHDT, YNNKEL (reference sequence). The CDR3 runs 15 residues. V lost 0 bases and J 2 bases, leaving 9 bases between the germline ends. In DNA, the CDR3 is TGTGCCAGCAGCCAAGAGCCTTATAACACAGATACGCAGTATTTT. Translation: CASSQEPYNTDTQYF.

The chain carries TRBV5-1 and TRBJ2-2, with D uncertain. Between the trimmed V and J ends, which lost 7 bases and 2 bases, there was a span of 6 bases. The CDR3 is 12 residues long. CDR1 and CDR2 (germline): SGHRS, YFSETQ. CDR3 in DNA: TGCGCCAGCGGCGTCAACACCGGGGAGCTGTTTTTT. It yields the protein CASGVNTGELFF.

The chain joins TRBV5-1 to TRBJ2-1, with TRBD1 matching 7 bases. The CDR3 runs to 14 residues. J was trimmed by 3 bases and V by 3 bases; bases with no gene match: 3. Germline V gene data show CDR1 as SGHRS and CDR2 as YFSETQ. CDR3 DNA: TGCGCCAGCAGCTCGGGACAGAGCTACAATGAGCAGTTCTTC. Translation: CASSSGQSYNEQFF. Together with reference TRBV5-1 and TRBJ2-1, the CDR3 gives the full variable domain: KAGVTQTPRYLIKTRGQQVTLSCSPISGHRSVSWYQQTPGQGLQFLFEYFSETQRNKGNFPGRFSGRQFSNSRSEMNVSTLELGDSALYLCASSSGQSYNEQFFGPGTRLTVL.

By its share, this clone is medium-sized (0.01 to 0.1%). The gene calls are TRBV6-1 and TRBJ1-5; TRBD1 is a possible D gene (5 bases). Germline V gene data show CDR1 as MNHNS and CDR2 as SASEGT. This CDR3 contains 18 residues. V lost 4 bases, J lost 2 bases, and 21 bases lay in between. In DNA, the CDR3 is TGTGCCAGCAGTGCCATCTATAACTCGGGACCGGGCAATCAGCCCCAGCATTTT. Translation: CASSAIYNSGPGNQPQHF.

The CDR3 protein is CASSLNRVGNEQFF. The CDR3 DNA is TGCGCCAGCAGCTTGAACAGGGTTGGCAATGAGCAGTTCTTC. The J gene is TRBJ2-1, the V gene TRBV5-1; weak D call: TRBD1 (6 bases). The V end was cut by 1 base, the J end by 6 bases, with 11 bases between. This CDR3 is built from 14 residues. CDR1 and CDR2 from the germline V gene are SGHRS and YFSETQ.

The J gene is TRBJ2-3, the V gene TRBV5-4, with unresolved D. V was shortened by 1 base and J by 4 bases, with 7 bases between the two germline ends. The germline V gene has CDR1 SGHNT and CDR2 YYREEE (reference sequence). This CDR3 is 13 amino acids long. The CDR3 loop reads CASSLHGSDTQYF. CDR3 nucleotides: TGTGCCAGCAGCTTGCACGGCTCAGATACGCAGTATTTT. Full variable domain (missing parts from reference TRBV5-4 and TRBJ2-3): ETGVTQSPTHLIKTRGQQVTLRCSSQSGHNTVSWYQQALGQGPQFIFQYYREEENGRGNFPPRFSGLQFPNYSSELNVNALELDDSALYLCASSLHGSDTQYFGPGTRLTVL.

Only one count was recorded for this clone. V gene TRBV5-1 combines with J gene TRBJ2-3; no clear D. The CDR3 length is 12 residues. The V and J ends lost 4 bases and 9 bases respectively, with 12 bases between them. Per the germline V gene, CDR1 is SGHRS and CDR2 is YFSETQ. The CDR3 loop is CASSANFNTQYF. CDR3 nucleotide sequence: TGCGCCAGCAGCGCGAACTTCAACACGCAGTATTTT.

The V call is TRBV19, the J call TRBJ2-2, with TRBD2 identical over 8 bases. The CDR3 is 15 residues long. The V gene's germline CDR1 is LNHDA and CDR2 SQIVND (reference sequence). Germline trimming cut 7 bases from V and 6 bases from J; bases unmatched to any gene: 10. The CDR3 region is CASKYGGAESGELFF. CDR3 in DNA: TGTGCCAGTAAATACGGGGGGGCCGAGTCCGGGGAGCTGTTTTTT.

The V gene is TRBV12-3 or TRBV12-4, the J gene TRBJ1-2; a weak D match, TRBD1 (6 bases). The CDR3 is 12 residues long. The ends were cut back, 1 base at V and 8 bases at J, with 8 bases in the middle. DNA for the CDR3: TGTGCCAGCAGTTTAGAAGGGGGAGGCTACACCTTC. Its protein product is CASSLEGGGYTF.

This sequence joins TRBV7-2 and TRBJ1-5, with a possible D match to TRBD1 (5 bases). In germline, CDR1 is SGHTA, CDR2 FQGNSA. CDR3 length: 17 residues. Trimming cost V 0 bases and J 2 bases, with 14 bases left between them. CDR3 DNA: TGTGCCAGCAGCTTAGCGTTACGGGGGAATCGCAATCAGCCCCAGCATTTT. It codes for CASSLALRGNRNQPQHF. Full variable domain (missing parts from reference TRBV7-2 and TRBJ1-5): GAGVSQSPSNKVTEKGKDVELRCDPISGHTALYWYRQSLGQGLEFLIYFQGNSAPDKSGLPSDRFSAERTGGSVSTLTIQRTQQEDSAVYLCASSLALRGNRNQPQHFGDGTRLSIL.

The rearrangement links TRBV30 to TRBJ2-3; 13 bases agree with TRBD2. CDR1 is GTSNPN, CDR2 SVGIG, per germline (reference sequence). This CDR3 has 18 residues. The ends lost 3 bases at V and 1 base at J; junction bases unmatched: 10. CDR3: CAWSATSGGRSGTDTQYF. The DNA for the CDR3 is TGTGCCTGGAGCGCGACTAGCGGGGGGCGCTCTGGCACAGATACGCAGTATTTT.

The gene calls are TRBV18 and TRBJ2-5; TRBD2 might be the D (6 bases). The V and J ends lost 7 bases and 1 base respectively, with 10 bases between them. Looked up from germline, CDR1 is KGHSH and CDR2 is LQKENI. The CDR3 has 13 amino acids. The CDR3: CASFRGAQETQYF. The CDR3 DNA follows: TGTGCCAGCTTTCGCGGGGCCCAAGAGACCCAGTACTTC.

V usage is TRBV5-6 and J usage is TRBJ2-7; the D call may be TRBD1 or TRBD2 (5 bases each). CDR1 is SGHDT and CDR2 is YYEEEE in the germline V gene. The CDR3 length is 14 residues. V lost 3 bases and J lost 7, with 17 bases in between. In DNA form, the CDR3 reads TGTGCCAGCAGCTCGGGGACCGAATGGATGGAGCAGTACGTC. Amino acids: CASSSGTEWMEQYV.

V and J are TRBV3-1 (or the pseudogene TRBV3-2) and TRBJ1-6; D call uncertain. V dropped 0 bases and J dropped 8 bases, with 8 bases sitting between them. This CDR3 has 14 residues. Germline values: CDR1 LGHDT, CDR2 YNNKEL (reference sequence). The CDR3 nucleotides read TGTGCCAGCAGCCAAGATCGAGTATATTCACCCCTCCACTTT. As protein: CASSQDRVYSPLHF.

V gene TRBV5-6 combines with J gene TRBJ1-1, with D perhaps matching TRBD1 (5 bases). Germline CDR1 reads SGHDT; CDR2 reads YYEEEE. The CDR3 length is 15 residues. Trimming shortened V by 1 base and J by 3 bases, and 13 bases separated the two germline ends. In DNA, the CDR3 is TGTGCCAGCAGCTTGTCAGCCCAAGGGGACACTGAAGCTTTCTTT. Translation gives CASSLSAQGDTEAFF. Full variable domain (outside the CDR3, taken from reference TRBV5-6 and TRBJ1-1): DAGVTQSPTHLIKTRGQQVTLRCSPKSGHDTVSWYQQALGQGPQFIFQYYEEEERQRGNFPDRFSGHQFPNYSSELNVNALLLGDSALYLCASSLSAQGDTEAFFGQGTRLTVV.

The V and J genes are TRBV7-2 and TRBJ2-1, with D possibly matching TRBD1 (6 bases). From germline, CDR1 is SGHTA and CDR2 FQGNSA. With 2 bases removed from V and 5 bases from J, the gap between germline ends came to 10 bases. The CDR3 spans 14 residues. CDR3 DNA sequence: TGTGCCAGCAGCTTACACAGGGTGAACAATGAGCAGTTCTTC. Translation gives CASSLHRVNNEQFF.

The CDR3 region has the DNA TGTGCCAGCAGCTTACAAGCGGGGGCGAACACCGGGGAGCTGTTTTTT. Its protein product is CASSLQAGANTGELFF. The chain carries TRBV7-2 and TRBJ2-2; 8 bases match TRBD2. Germline-derived CDR1 and CDR2 are SGHTA and FQGNSA. Germline trimming cut 2 bases from V and 0 bases from J; bases unmatched to any gene: 2. The CDR3 spans 16 residues.